These 7 T cell receptor beta chains were all obtained from the same sample, sequenced in a study of T cell responses to AZD1222 COVID-19 vaccine. Measured with immunoSEQ multiplex PCR; TCRdb has only the in-frame clones, and not every one. The sample carries 75,000 to 100,000 clones, around nine tenths recorded once. The source was peripheral blood, collected on day 0 of MenACWY control vaccination. The source of these receptors is an adult in good health.

The V gene is TRBV29-1, the J gene TRBJ2-7; no clear D gene. Germline CDR1 SQVTM, CDR2 ANQGSEA. Deletions cut 3 bases from V and 1 base from J, with 7 bases between. The CDR3 has 12 residues. The CDR3 bases are TGCAGCGTTGAGGGCGTATCCTACGAGCAGTACTTC. This codes for CSVEGVSYEQYF.

CDR3 coding DNA: TGCGCCAGCAGCCAAGATGGGACAGGGGGTATGGGGACCCAGCATTTT. The encoded protein is CASSQDGTGGMGTQHF. The chain is built from TRBV4-3 and TRBJ1-5, with 11 bases matching TRBD1. J was trimmed by 11 bases and V by 0 bases; bases with no gene match: 9. The V gene's germline CDR1 is LGHNA and CDR2 YSLEER. This CDR3 is built from 16 residues.

V and J are TRBV19 and TRBJ2-2, with 8 nucleotides matching TRBD1. The CDR3 spans 16 residues. J was trimmed by 5 bases and V by 2 bases; bases with no gene match: 7. Germline-derived CDR1 and CDR2 are LNHDA and SQIVND (reference sequence). The CDR3 sequence: CASSIRTGPGTGELFF. Written as DNA, the CDR3 is TGTGCCAGTAGTATAAGGACAGGGCCCGGGACCGGGGAGCTGTTTTTT.

The chain joins TRBV6-1 to TRBJ1-6; 9 positions agree with TRBD1. The CDR3 extends over 16 amino acids. V lost 8 bases to trimming and J lost 5 bases; unmatched junction nucleotides: 10. Germline lookup yields CDR1 MNHNS and CDR2 SASEGT. CDR3 sequence reads: CASGGDRAPDNSPLHF. The CDR3 nucleotides are TGTGCCAGCGGTGGGGACAGGGCCCCTGATAATTCACCCCTCCACTTT.

A few counts support this clone. This chain links TRBV7-2 with TRBJ1-2; D is uncertain. This CDR3 spans 13 amino acids. The germline CDR1 and CDR2 sequences are SGHTA and FQGNSA. V was clipped by 5 bases and J by 9 bases, with 16 bases between them. The CDR3 bases are TGTGCCAGCAGCCCTTTCAAAGCGACTCGCTACACCTTC. Amino acids: CASSPFKATRYTF.

The V call is TRBV6-4, the J call TRBJ1-1; TRBD1 agrees at 9 bases. The CDR3 covers 14 residues. Trimming cost V 6 bases and J 5 bases; bases outside gene matches: 7. Per the germline V gene, CDR1 is MRHNA and CDR2 is SNTAGT. CDR3 coding DNA: TGTGCCAGCAGAGCAACAGGGGGCGGTACTGAAGCTTTCTTT. This encodes CASRATGGGTEAFF.

The chain carries TRBV30 and TRBJ2-6, with D perhaps TRBD1 (5 bases). The CDR3 extends over 14 amino acids. Per germline, CDR1 GTSNPN and CDR2 SVGIG (reference sequence). V was clipped by 5 bases and J by 2 bases, with 10 bases between them. The chain's CDR3 is CAWERTTGANVLTF. The CDR3 DNA reads TGTGCCTGGGAGAGGACAACTGGGGCCAACGTCCTGACTTTC.